This section outlines one T cell receptor (beta chain) sequence together with its context. What it recognizes is unknown. TCRdb ran MiXCR on the 5' RACE reads and lists one entry per CDR3 protein. The repertoire holds approximately 300,000 distinct CDR3 sequences, 8.7% seen once, with roughly 18% in the top ten. The CDR3 spans 14 residues. V lost 0 bases and J 4 bases, leaving 9 bases between the germline ends. CDR1 is LGHNA, CDR2 YSLEER, per germline. This record comes from a study of T cells after yellow fever vaccination. Study conclusions and caveats: Compared with primary, the secondary response was weaker and peaked at day 5, not 15. The presence of abundant clonotypes contaminating from the bulk population was possible in FACS-sorted repertoires. Among primary-vaccination clones, most reappeared after the booster, at approximately 97% for CD4 and approximately 88% for CD8. Clonotypes shared by both compartments, CD4 and CD8, made up a small share.

The receptor's source is a man between 18 and 29 years old who received the YFV17D yellow fever vaccine. The V call is TRBV4-3, the J call TRBJ1-2; TRBD1 might be the D (6 bases). Sequencing was performed on PBMCs, taken on the day of the first yellow fever vaccination. CDR3 nucleotide sequence: TGCGCCAGCAGCCAAGAAGAGGGGGGCTATGGCTACACCTTC. Encoded protein: CASSQEEGGYGYTF.